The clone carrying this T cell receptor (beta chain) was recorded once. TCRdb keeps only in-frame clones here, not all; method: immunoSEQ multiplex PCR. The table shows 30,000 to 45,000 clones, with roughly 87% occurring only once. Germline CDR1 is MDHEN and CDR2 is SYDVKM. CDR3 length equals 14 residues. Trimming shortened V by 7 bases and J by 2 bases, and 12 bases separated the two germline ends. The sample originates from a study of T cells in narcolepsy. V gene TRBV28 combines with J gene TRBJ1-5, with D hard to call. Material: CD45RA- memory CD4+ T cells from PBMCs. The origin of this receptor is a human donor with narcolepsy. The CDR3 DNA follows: TGTGCCAGCACCTACGGTACTGGCAATCAGCCCCAGCATTTT. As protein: CASTYGTGNQPQHF.